This T cell receptor beta chain was recorded in a study of T-cell reconstitution after alpha-beta-depleted transplantation in children. Trimming shortened V by 3 bases and J by 0 bases, and 15 bases separated the two germline ends. Germline lookup yields CDR1 DFQATT and CDR2 SNEGSKA (reference sequence). The CDR3 totals 16 residues. Construction of the TCRbeta library involved unique molecular identifiers. MiXCR, run by TCRdb on the PCR reads, gives a single entry per CDR3 protein. The data contain under 300,000 distinct CDR3 sequences, roughly 11% of them seen just once; the ten biggest clones take up about a quarter. The study's findings and limits: Reports say that about two months after transplant, the alpha-beta T cells came out of several hundred graft clones that had expanded. One year post-transplant, T-cell counts and diversity were largely derived from T cells produced anew. Surviving thymic progenitors and recipient T cells were the source of high TCRbeta diversity at day 60 in some patients.

This clonotype was observed many times. Its antigen is as yet unknown. This chain joins TRBV20-1 and TRBJ2-1; TRBD2 might be the D (6 bases). The specimen was peripheral blood, collected 180 days after TCRalphabeta/CD19-depleted stem cell transplant. The sequence came from a male patient between 2 and 10 years old who had a stem cell transplant for chronic granulomatous disease, so the T cells may come from the graft donor. For the CDR3, the DNA is TGCAGTGCTAGTTTTTCGGGAGCGAGCTCCTACAATGAGCAGTTCTTC. Its protein product is CSASFSGASSYNEQFF.